This T cell receptor beta chain was sequenced in a study of shared T cell receptors in the human thymus. The J segment lost 6 bases and the V segment lost 8 bases, leaving 12 bases of the junction unmatched. Germline CDR1 is LNHDA and CDR2 is SQIVND (reference sequence). The CDR3 has 15 amino acids. Sequenced by immunoSEQ multiplex PCR; TCRdb stores in-frame clones only, minus some. The sample has hundreds of thousands of clones, approximately 87% seen once; the top ten hold 0.009% to 0.0095%. This clone was recorded a few times. This sample was also put to use in a study of human thymus T cells. This second report adds: Samples came from healthy Finnish infants during open corrective cardiac surgery. The study used thymus tissue resected during corrective heart surgery. Repertoires from thymus and blood appeared to show biased V and J gene usage.

The chain joins TRBV19 to TRBJ2-1; TRBD2 aligns across 8 bases. Sequences were obtained from thymocytes. This TCR was sampled from a boy younger than two with a congenital heart defect. CDR3 sequence (DNA): TGTGCCAGTGGTTCAGAGCGGGAGAAGAGCAATGAGCAGTTCTTC. This translates into CASGSEREKSNEQFF.